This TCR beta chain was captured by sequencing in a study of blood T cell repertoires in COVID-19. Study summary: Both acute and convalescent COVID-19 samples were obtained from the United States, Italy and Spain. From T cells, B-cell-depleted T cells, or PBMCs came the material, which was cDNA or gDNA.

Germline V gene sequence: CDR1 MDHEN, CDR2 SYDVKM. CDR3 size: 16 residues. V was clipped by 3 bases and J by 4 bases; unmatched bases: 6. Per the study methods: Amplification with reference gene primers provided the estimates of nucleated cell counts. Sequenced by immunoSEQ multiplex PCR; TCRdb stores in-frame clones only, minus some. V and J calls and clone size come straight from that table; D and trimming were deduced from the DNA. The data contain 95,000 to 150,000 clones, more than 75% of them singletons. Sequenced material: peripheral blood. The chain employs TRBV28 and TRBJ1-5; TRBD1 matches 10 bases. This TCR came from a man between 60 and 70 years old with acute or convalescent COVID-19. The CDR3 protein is CASSFRDRGLNQPQHF. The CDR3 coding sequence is TGTGCCAGCAGTTTCCGGGACAGGGGCCTTAATCAGCCCCAGCATTTT.